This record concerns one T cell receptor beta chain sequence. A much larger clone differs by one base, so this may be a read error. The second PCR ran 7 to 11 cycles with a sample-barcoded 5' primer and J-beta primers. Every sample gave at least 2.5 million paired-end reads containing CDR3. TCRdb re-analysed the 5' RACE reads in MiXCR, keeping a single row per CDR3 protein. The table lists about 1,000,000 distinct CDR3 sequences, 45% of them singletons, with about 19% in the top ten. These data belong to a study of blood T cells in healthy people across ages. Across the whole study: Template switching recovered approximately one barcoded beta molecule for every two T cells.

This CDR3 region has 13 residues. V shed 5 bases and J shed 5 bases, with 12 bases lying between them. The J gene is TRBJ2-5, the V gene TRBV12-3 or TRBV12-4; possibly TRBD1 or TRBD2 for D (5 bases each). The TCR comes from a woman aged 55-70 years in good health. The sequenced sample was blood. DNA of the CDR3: TGTGCCAGCAGTGGGACCCGCCGGGAGACCCAGTACTTC. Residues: CASSGTRRETQYF.